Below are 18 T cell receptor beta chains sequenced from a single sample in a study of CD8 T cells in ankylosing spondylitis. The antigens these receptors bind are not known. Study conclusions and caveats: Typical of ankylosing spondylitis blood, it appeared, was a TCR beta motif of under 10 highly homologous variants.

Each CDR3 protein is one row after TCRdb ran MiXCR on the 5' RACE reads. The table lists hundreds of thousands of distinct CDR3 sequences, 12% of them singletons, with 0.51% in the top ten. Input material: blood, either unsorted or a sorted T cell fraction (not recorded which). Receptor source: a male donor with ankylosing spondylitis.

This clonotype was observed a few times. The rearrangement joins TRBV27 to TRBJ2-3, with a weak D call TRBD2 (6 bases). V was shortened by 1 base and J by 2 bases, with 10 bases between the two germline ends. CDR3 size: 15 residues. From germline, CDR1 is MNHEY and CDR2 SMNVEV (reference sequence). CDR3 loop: CASSLLGLYTDTQYF. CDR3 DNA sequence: TGTGCCAGCAGTTTATTGGGACTTTACACAGATACGCAGTATTTT.

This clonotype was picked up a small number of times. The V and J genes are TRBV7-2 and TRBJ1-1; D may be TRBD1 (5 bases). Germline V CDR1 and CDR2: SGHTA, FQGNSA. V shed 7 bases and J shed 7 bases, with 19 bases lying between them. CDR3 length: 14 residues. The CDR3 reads CASTGGRSRSEAFF. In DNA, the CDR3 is TGTGCCAGCACGGGGGGACGCTCTCGGAGTGAAGCTTTCTTT.

The CDR3 coding sequence is TGTGCCAGCGTCCCCGTCTGGAGCACAGATACGCAGTATTTT. The encoded protein is CASVPVWSTDTQYF. The chain couples TRBV28 to TRBJ2-3, with D uncertain. The germline V and J ends were trimmed by 8 bases and 0 bases, with 12 bases remaining between them. The CDR3 is 14 residues long. The V gene's germline CDR1 is MDHEN and CDR2 SYDVKM.

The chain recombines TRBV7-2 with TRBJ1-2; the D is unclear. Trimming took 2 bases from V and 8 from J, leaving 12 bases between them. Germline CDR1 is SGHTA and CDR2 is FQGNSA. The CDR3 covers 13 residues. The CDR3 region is CASSLRSVGGYTF. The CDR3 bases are TGTGCCAGCAGCTTAAGGTCGGTTGGAGGCTACACCTTC.

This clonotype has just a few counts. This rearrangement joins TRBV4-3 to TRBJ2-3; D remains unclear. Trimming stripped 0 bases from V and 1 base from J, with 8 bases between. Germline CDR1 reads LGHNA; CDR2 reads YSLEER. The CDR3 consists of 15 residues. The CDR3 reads CASSQDLFGTDTQYF. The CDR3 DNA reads TGCGCCAGCAGCCAAGATCTATTCGGCACAGATACGCAGTATTTT.

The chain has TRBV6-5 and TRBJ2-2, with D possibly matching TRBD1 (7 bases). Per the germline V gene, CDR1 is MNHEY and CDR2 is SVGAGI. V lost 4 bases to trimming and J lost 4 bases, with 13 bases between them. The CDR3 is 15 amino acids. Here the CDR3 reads CASSSYRGGTGELFF. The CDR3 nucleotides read TGTGCCAGCAGTTCATACAGGGGAGGCACCGGGGAGCTGTTTTTT.

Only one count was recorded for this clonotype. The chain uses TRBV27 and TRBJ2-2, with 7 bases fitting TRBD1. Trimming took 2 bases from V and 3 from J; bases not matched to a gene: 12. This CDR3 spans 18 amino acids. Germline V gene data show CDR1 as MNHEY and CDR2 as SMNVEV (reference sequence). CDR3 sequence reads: CASSLLSLGGADTGELFF. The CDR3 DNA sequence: TGTGCCAGCAGTTTACTTAGTTTAGGGGGCGCGGACACCGGGGAGCTGTTTTTT.

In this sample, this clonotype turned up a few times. DNA for the CDR3: TGTGCCAGCAGCTTAGCTCCTCCGGGACTACCGTCTAGGGAGACCCAGTACTTC. As protein: CASSLAPPGLPSRETQYF. This chain links TRBV5-4 with TRBJ2-5; 7 bases agree with TRBD2. The length of the CDR3 is 18 residues. Germline V CDR1 and CDR2: SGHNT, YYREEE (reference sequence). The J segment lost 5 bases and the V segment lost 2 bases, leaving 18 bases of the junction unmatched.

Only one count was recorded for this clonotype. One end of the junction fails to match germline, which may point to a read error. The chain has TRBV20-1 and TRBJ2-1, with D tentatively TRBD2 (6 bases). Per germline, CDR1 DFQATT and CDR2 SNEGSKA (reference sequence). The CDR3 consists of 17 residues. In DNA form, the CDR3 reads TGCTGTGCTAGAGACTTAATTTTAGGAGGGGACTACAATGAGCAGTTCTTC. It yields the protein CCARDLILGGDYNEQFF.

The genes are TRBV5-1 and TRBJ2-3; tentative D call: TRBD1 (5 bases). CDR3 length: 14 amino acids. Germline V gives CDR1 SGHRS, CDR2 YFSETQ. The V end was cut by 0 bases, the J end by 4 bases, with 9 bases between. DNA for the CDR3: TGCGCCAGCAGCTTGGAGGGGCGTGCAGATACGCAGTATTTT. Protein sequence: CASSLEGRADTQYF.

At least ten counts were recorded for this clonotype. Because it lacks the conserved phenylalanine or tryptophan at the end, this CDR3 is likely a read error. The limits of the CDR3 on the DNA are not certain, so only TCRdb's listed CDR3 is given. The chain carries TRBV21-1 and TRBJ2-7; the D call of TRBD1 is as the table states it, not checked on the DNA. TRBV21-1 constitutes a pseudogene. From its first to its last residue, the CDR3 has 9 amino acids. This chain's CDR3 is CASLQDRML.

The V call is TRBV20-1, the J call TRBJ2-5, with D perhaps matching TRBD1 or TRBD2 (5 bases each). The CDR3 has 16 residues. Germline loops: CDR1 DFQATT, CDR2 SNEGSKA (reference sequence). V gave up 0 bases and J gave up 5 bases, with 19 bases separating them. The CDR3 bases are TGCAGTGCTAGAGACCCGCGACAAGCAGGGACGGAGACCCAGTACTTC. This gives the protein CSARDPRQAGTETQYF.

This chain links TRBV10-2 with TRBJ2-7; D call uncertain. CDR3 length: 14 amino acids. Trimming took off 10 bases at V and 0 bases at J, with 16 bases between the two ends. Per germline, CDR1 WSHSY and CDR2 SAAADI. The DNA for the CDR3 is TGCGCCACCAACCCGGATTTTACCTCCTACGAGCAGTACTTC. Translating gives CATNPDFTSYEQYF.

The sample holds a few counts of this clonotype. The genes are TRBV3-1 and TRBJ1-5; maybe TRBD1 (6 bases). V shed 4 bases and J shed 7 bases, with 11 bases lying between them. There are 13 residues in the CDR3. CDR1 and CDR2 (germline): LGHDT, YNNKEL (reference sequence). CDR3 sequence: CASSLTGIQPQHF. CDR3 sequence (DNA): TGTGCCAGCAGCCTTACAGGGATACAGCCCCAGCATTTT.

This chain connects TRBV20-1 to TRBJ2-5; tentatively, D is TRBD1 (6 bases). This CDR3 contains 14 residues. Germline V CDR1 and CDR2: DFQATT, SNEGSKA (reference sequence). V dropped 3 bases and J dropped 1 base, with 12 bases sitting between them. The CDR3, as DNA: TGCAGTGCTAGTAGGGGGTTGATCCAAGAGACCCAGTACTTC. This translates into CSASRGLIQETQYF.

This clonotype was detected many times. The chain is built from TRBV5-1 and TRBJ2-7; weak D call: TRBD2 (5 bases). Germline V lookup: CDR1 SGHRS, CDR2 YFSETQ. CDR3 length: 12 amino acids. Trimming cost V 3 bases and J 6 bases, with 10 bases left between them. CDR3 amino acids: CASSYFAGEQYF. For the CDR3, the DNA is TGCGCCAGCAGCTATTTCGCGGGCGAGCAGTACTTC.

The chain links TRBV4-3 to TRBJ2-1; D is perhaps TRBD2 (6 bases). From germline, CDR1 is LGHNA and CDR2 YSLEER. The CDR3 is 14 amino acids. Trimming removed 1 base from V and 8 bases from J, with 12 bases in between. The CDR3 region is CASSQVTRAHEQFF. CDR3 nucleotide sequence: TGCGCCAGCAGCCAAGTGACTAGGGCCCATGAGCAGTTCTTC.

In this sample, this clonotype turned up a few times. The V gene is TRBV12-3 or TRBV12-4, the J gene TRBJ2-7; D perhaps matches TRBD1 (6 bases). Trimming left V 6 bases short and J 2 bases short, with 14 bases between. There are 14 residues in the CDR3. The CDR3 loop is CASRDDRRPYEQYF. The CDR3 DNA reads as TGTGCCAGCAGAGATGACAGGAGACCCTACGAGCAGTACTTC.